The 30 T cell receptor beta chains reported below all come from one sample, sequenced in a study of blood T cells in healthy people across ages. Together with a sample-barcoded 5' primer, a J-beta primer mix was included in a second PCR lasting roughly 6 to 12 cycles. A single record per CDR3 protein comes from TCRdb applying MiXCR to the 5' RACE reads. This repertoire shows under 2 million distinct CDR3 sequences, 30% to 40% found once; its top ten account for around 11%. The sequenced material came from blood. Receptors originate from a woman in her thirties in good health.

In its sample, this clonotype was seen a few times. The chain carries TRBV28 and TRBJ2-4, with 10 bases identical to TRBD1. The end of the DNA fits TRBJ2-7 better, so the J call may be wrong. The CDR3 covers 15 residues. Germline V CDR1 and CDR2: MDHEN, SYDVKM. The CDR3 region has the DNA TGTGCCAGCAGTCGGGACAGGGGTGTAAGATACGAGCAGTACTTC. Residues: CASSRDRGVRYEQYF.

This clonotype was observed a handful of times. V is TRBV2 and J is TRBJ2-1, with TRBD1 matching 7 bases. V shed 7 bases and J 1 base; nucleotides not matched to a gene: 7. The CDR3 consists of 15 residues. Germline assignment: CDR1 SNHLY and CDR2 FYNNEI. The CDR3 DNA reads as TGTGCCAGCACTGTATCGGGACAGTCCTACAATGAGCAGTTCTTC. Its protein is CASTVSGQSYNEQFF.

The CDR3 DNA sequence: TGCAGCGTTCTAGCGATGGGCAGAAATAACTATGGCTACACCTTC. Amino acids: CSVLAMGRNNYGYTF. The V call is TRBV29-1, the J call TRBJ1-2; the D is unclear. V shed 5 bases and J shed 1 base, with 17 bases lying between them. In germline, CDR1 is SQVTM, CDR2 ANQGSEA. CDR3 length equals 15 residues.

This clonotype was observed a few times. The chain uses TRBV11-2 and TRBJ2-5, with 9 bases lining up with TRBD2. V was pared by 2 bases and J by 0 bases, with 4 bases of the junction left unmatched. Germline V gives CDR1 SGHAT, CDR2 FQNNGV. The CDR3 sequence is 16 residues long. The CDR3 nucleotides are TGTGCCAGCAGCTTACTAGCGGGACGCCACCAAGAGACCCAGTACTTC. Translation gives CASSLLAGRHQETQYF. Full variable domain (rest looked up from reference TRBV11-2 and TRBJ2-5): EAGVAQSPRYKIIEKRQSVAFWCNPISGHATLYWYQQILGQGPKLLIQFQNNGVVDDSQLPKDRFSAERLKGVDSTLKIQPAKLEDSAVYLCASSLLAGRHQETQYFGPGTRLLVL.

Concerning this clonotype itself: A junction boundary mismatches the germline segment, possibly from a read error. The chain carries TRBV20-1 and TRBJ1-2, with a possible D match to TRBD1 (6 bases). The CDR3 sequence is 12 residues long. Germline CDR1 DFQATT, CDR2 SNEGSKA (reference sequence). The CDR3 DNA is TGCAGTGCTAGCCGGGACAACTATGACTACACCTTC. This translates into CSASRDNYDYTF.

V and J are TRBV28 and TRBJ2-5, with 12 positions matching TRBD2. J gave up 13 bases and V 5 bases, and 14 bases lay outside the gene matches. The CDR3 consists of 15 residues. Germline V gives CDR1 MDHEN, CDR2 SYDVKM. The CDR3 loop reads CASSKWTSGTYERYF. The CDR3 DNA sequence: TGTGCCAGCAGTAAATGGACTAGCGGGACCTACGAGCGGTACTTC.

This sequence joins TRBV2 and TRBJ1-1; TRBD1 agrees at 7 bases. Germline V gives CDR1 SNHLY, CDR2 FYNNEI. The CDR3 length is 14 residues. With V trimmed by 6 bases and J by 4 bases, 8 bases remained unmatched. Written as DNA, the CDR3 is TGTGCCAGCAGGACCAGGGGGGGAGGCACTGAAGCTTTCTTT. This gives the protein CASRTRGGGTEAFF.

There are a few counts of this clonotype. This chain connects TRBV9 to TRBJ2-3; TRBD2 matches 8 bases. There are 16 residues in the CDR3. Trimming cost V 2 bases and J 0 bases; bases outside gene matches: 5. Germline-derived CDR1 and CDR2 are SGDLS and YYNGEE. CDR3 sequence: CASSVELADSTDTQYF. For the CDR3, the DNA is TGTGCCAGCAGCGTTGAACTAGCGGATAGCACAGATACGCAGTATTTT.

There are a few counts of this clonotype. The chain couples TRBV20-1 to TRBJ1-2, with 8 bases that match TRBD1. Germline CDR1 and CDR2: DFQATT and SNEGSKA (reference sequence). Trimming removed 6 bases from V and 7 bases from J; junction bases left unmatched: 10. This CDR3 is 13 amino acids long. In nucleotides, the CDR3 is TGCAGTGCCACCTGGGAACAGGGGGGTGGCTACACCTTC. Its translation: CSATWEQGGGYTF.

This clonotype has ten or more counts. The V and J genes are TRBV12-3 or TRBV12-4 and TRBJ2-1; TRBD2 is a possible D gene (6 bases). The V end was cut by 6 bases, the J end by 9 bases, with 12 bases between. The CDR3 extends over 12 amino acids. This CDR3 reads CASSVMGGEQFF. The CDR3 coding sequence is TGTGCCAGCAGCGTGATGGGAGGTGAGCAGTTCTTC.

This clonotype came up a few times. The gene calls are TRBV30 and TRBJ2-5; 11 bases agree with TRBD1. The germline CDR1 and CDR2 sequences are GTSNPN and SVGIG (reference sequence). V shed 3 bases and J 7 bases; nucleotides not matched to a gene: 4. The CDR3 has 13 residues. CDR3 nucleotides: TGTGCCTGGAGGCCGGGACAGGGGGGGACCCAGTACTTC. Protein sequence: CAWRPGQGGTQYF.

The gene calls are TRBV5-1 and TRBJ2-7, with D perhaps assigned TRBD1 or TRBD2 (6 bases each). The CDR3 length is 15 residues. Trimming removed 4 bases from V and 6 bases from J, with 20 bases in between. CDR1 SGHRS and CDR2 YFSETQ come from the germline V gene. This chain's CDR3 is CASSPRRAGEAEQYF. The CDR3 coding sequence is TGCGCCAGCAGCCCACGCAGGGCAGGGGAGGCCGAGCAGTACTTC.

The rearrangement uses TRBV5-1 and TRBJ2-2, with a tentative D call TRBD1 (5 bases). Deletions cut 0 bases from V and 2 bases from J, with 11 bases between. Germline lookup yields CDR1 SGHRS and CDR2 YFSETQ. There are 16 residues in the CDR3. In DNA form, the CDR3 reads TGCGCCAGCAGCTTGGAGGTGCGGACAAACACCGGGGAGCTGTTTTTT. It specifies CASSLEVRTNTGELFF.

J is TRBJ2-1 and V is TRBV27; 7 nucleotides match TRBD1. Germline CDR1 reads MNHEY; CDR2 reads SMNVEV (reference sequence). The ends lost 6 bases at V and 3 bases at J; junction bases unmatched: 5. This CDR3 spans 14 amino acids. This chain's CDR3 is CASRDRTLYNEQFF. The CDR3 nucleotides read TGTGCCAGCAGGGACAGGACCCTCTACAATGAGCAGTTCTTC.

This clonotype has a handful of counts. This chain's CDR3 is CASSLVVGLGYTF. The CDR3 DNA reads as TGTGCCAGCAGCTTAGTCGTCGGATTGGGCTACACCTTC. The chain recombines TRBV7-9 with TRBJ1-2; D gene unclear. Looked up from germline, CDR1 is SEHNR and CDR2 is FQNEAQ (reference sequence). V was shortened by 1 base and J by 8 bases, with 11 bases between the two germline ends. The CDR3 length is 13 residues.

This clonotype was counted only a few times. The chain is built from TRBV2 and TRBJ2-3, with a tentative D call TRBD2 (6 bases). The CDR3 contains 16 residues. V lost 4 bases, J lost 1 base, and 15 bases lay in between. The germline V gene encodes CDR1 SNHLY and CDR2 FYNNEI. For the CDR3, the DNA is TGTGCCAGCAGTGCCGTTGGCGGGGACCGCACAGATACGCAGTATTTT. Residues: CASSAVGGDRTDTQYF.

This rearrangement joins TRBV24-1 to TRBJ2-3; tentative D call: TRBD1 (5 bases). The ends were cut back, 4 bases at V and 0 bases at J, with 10 bases in the middle. The CDR3 consists of 15 residues. CDR1 is KGHDR and CDR2 is SFDVKD in the germline V gene. In DNA form, the CDR3 reads TGTGCCACCAGTGAGCCCGCAGGGAGCACAGATACGCAGTATTTT. Translated: CATSEPAGSTDTQYF.

The chain employs TRBV16 and TRBJ2-7; D is uncertain. Trimming pared 4 bases from V and 2 bases from J, leaving 18 bases between. The CDR3 spans 16 residues. From germline, CDR1 is KGHSY and CDR2 FQNENV. CDR3 nucleotides: TGTGCCAGCAGCCCACGGGCCGGCCAGGAAACCTACGAGCAGTACTTC. The encoded protein is CASSPRAGQETYEQYF.

J is TRBJ1-2 and V is TRBV7-9; D might be TRBD1 (5 bases). V lost 4 bases and J lost 2, with 14 bases in between. The CDR3 has 15 residues. CDR1 and CDR2 from the germline V gene are SEHNR and FQNEAQ (reference sequence). DNA of the CDR3: TGTGCCAGCAGCTCCAAAGGGGAGACGAACTATGGCTACACCTTC. Residues: CASSSKGETNYGYTF.

About this clonotype itself: A much larger clone lies a single base off, so this may be a read error. This chain connects TRBV7-2 to TRBJ2-5; D unresolved. The CDR3 is 15 amino acids. The V gene lost 0 bases and the J gene lost 4 bases, with 12 bases spanning the gap. Germline V gives CDR1 SGHTA, CDR2 FQGNSA. DNA of the CDR3: TGTGCCAGCAGCTTAGCTACTTACGCTAGAGAGACCCAGTACTTC. This sequence encodes CASSLATYARETQYF.

This clonotype was found many times. The V call is TRBV4-2, the J call TRBJ2-1; D is perhaps TRBD2 (7 bases). The CDR3 extends over 14 amino acids. The germline V and J ends were trimmed by 1 base and 8 bases, with 12 bases remaining between them. Looked up from germline, CDR1 is LGHNA and CDR2 is YNFKEQ. CDR3 in DNA: TGTGCCAGCAGCCAAGGGGAGGGGGGCGATGAGCAGTTCTTC. Protein: CASSQGEGGDEQFF.

V gene TRBV3-1 combines with J gene TRBJ1-2; D might be TRBD1 (6 bases). Germline V CDR1 and CDR2: LGHDT, YNNKEL (reference sequence). V lost 4 bases and J 8 bases, leaving 17 bases between the germline ends. The CDR3 is 14 amino acids. The CDR3 sequence is CASSPSGTSGGYTF. CDR3 in DNA: TGTGCCAGCAGCCCCTCCGGGACATCTGGAGGCTACACCTTC.

The chain joins TRBV10-2 to TRBJ2-3, with D maybe TRBD2 (6 bases). V was trimmed by 6 bases and J by 1 base, leaving 17 bases between them. The CDR3 is 16 residues long. CDR1 is WSHSY and CDR2 is SAAADI in the germline V gene. Here the CDR3 DNA reads TGCGCCAGCAGCCGAGGGCGGGACGCTGGCACAGATACGCAGTATTTT. Translating gives CASSRGRDAGTDTQYF.

This clonotype was recorded a few times. CDR3: CSVGGPGDRGGYTF. The CDR3 bases are TGCAGCGTGGGAGGGCCCGGGGATCGCGGAGGCTACACCTTC. V is TRBV29-1 and J is TRBJ1-2, with D hard to call. The CDR3 sequence is 14 residues long. V gave up 6 bases and J gave up 8 bases, with 22 bases separating them. Per germline, CDR1 SQVTM and CDR2 ANQGSEA. The entire variable domain, with the rest obtained from reference TRBV29-1 and TRBJ1-2, is as follows: SAVISQKPSRDICQRGTSLTIQCQVDSQVTMMFWYRQQPGQSLTLIATANQGSEATYESGFVIDKFPISRPNLTFSTLTVSNMSPEDSSIYLCSVGGPGDRGGYTFGSGTRLTVV.

The chain joins TRBV5-1 to TRBJ2-3; D gene ambiguous. Trimming left V 0 bases short and J 5 bases short, with 10 bases between. The germline gives CDR1 SGHRS, CDR2 YFSETQ. The CDR3 is 14 amino acids. The CDR3: CASSLGNVGDTQYF. CDR3 sequence (DNA): TGCGCCAGCAGCTTGGGGAACGTGGGAGATACGCAGTATTTT.

This clonotype was observed a handful of times. This sequence joins TRBV3-1 and TRBJ1-5; the D is unclear. This CDR3 region has 13 residues. The ends were cut back, 5 bases at V and 4 bases at J, with 9 bases in the middle. The germline CDR1 and CDR2 sequences are LGHDT and YNNKEL (reference sequence). Here the CDR3 DNA reads TGTGCCAGCAGCACGAGAGGGAATCAGCCCCAGCATTTT. It is translated as CASSTRGNQPQHF.

The chain combines TRBV6-1 with TRBJ2-7; 7 bases line up with TRBD1. The CDR3 loop spans 14 amino acids. Looked up from germline, CDR1 is MNHNS and CDR2 is SASEGT. Trimming cost V 6 bases and J 3 bases; bases outside gene matches: 8. The CDR3 sequence: CASSQTGTIYEQYF. CDR3 DNA: TGTGCCAGCAGCCAGACAGGGACCATCTACGAGCAGTACTTC.

This clonotype was detected ten times or more. The chain links TRBV4-1 to TRBJ2-1; 8 bases align to TRBD1. Germline-derived CDR1 and CDR2 are MGHRA and YSYEKL. CDR3 length: 13 amino acids. Unmatched junction bases numbered 5, after V lost 1 base and J lost 12 bases. Here the CDR3 reads CASSQAGGSWQFF. CDR3 nucleotides: TGCGCCAGCAGCCAAGCAGGGGGCTCTTGGCAGTTCTTC.

Note on this clonotype: This likely comes from a read error, as the CDR3 has no conserved phenylalanine or tryptophan at its end. The rearrangement links TRBV5-1 to TRBJ2-1, with 8 positions matching TRBD2. The CDR3 has 15 residues. V gave up 2 bases and J gave up 3 bases; unmatched junction bases: 4. The germline CDR1 and CDR2 sequences are SGHRS and YFSETQ. CDR3 sequence: CASSFPGGRYNEQFV. CDR3 DNA: TGCGCCAGCAGCTTCCCGGGGGGGCGCTACAATGAGCAGTTCGTC.

This clonotype was counted a few times. This chain connects TRBV12-3 or TRBV12-4 to TRBJ2-5, with 9 bases lining up with TRBD2. The ends lost 5 bases at V and 5 bases at J; junction bases unmatched: 9. This CDR3 comprises 15 residues. CDR3 sequence reads: CASSTAWGTSETQYF. CDR3 coding DNA: TGTGCCAGCAGTACCGCGTGGGGGACTAGCGAGACCCAGTACTTC.